Listed below are T cell receptor beta chains from one sample, sequenced in a study of cytomegalovirus exposure and HLA in healthy donors. Libraries were prepared by immunoSEQ multiplex PCR; TCRdb keeps only in-frame clonotypes and omits some of them. The sample holds about 110,000 clones, around 75% seen once. Sequencing used PBMCs. The receptors stem from a young woman in good health and CMV-seronegative. The CDR3 runs from the conserved cysteine through the conserved F or W. A D gene is named only where the DNA matches it firmly. Clone size is not always given. Where it is, it says once, few, many or a class for expanded clones.

J gene,clone size,V gene,D gene,CDR3 DNA,CDR3 protein
TRBJ2-5,.,TRBV15,.,TGTGCCACCAGCAGAGTGACATTTGCACAAGAGACCCAGTACTTC,CATSRVTFAQETQYF
TRBJ2-1,once,TRBV11-2,TRBD2,TGTGCCAGCAGCTTAGAACCCGGCTCTAGCGGGAACAATGAGCAGTTCTTC,CASSLEPGSSGNNEQFF
TRBJ1-1,.,TRBV30,TRBD1,TGTGCCTGGAGTGTTCAGGGGGATGGGGAAGCTTTCTTT,CAWSVQGDGEAFF
TRBJ2-4,.,TRBV4-2,TRBD2,TGTGCCAGCAGCCAGTCAACTAGCGGATTAGACATTCAGTACTTC,CASSQSTSGLDIQYF
TRBJ2-2,.,TRBV4-1,.,TGCGCCAGCAGCCAAGATATGGCGGGACCGGTAGTCACCGGGGAGCTGTTTTTT,CASSQDMAGPVVTGELFF
TRBJ1-1,.,TRBV18,.,TGTGCCAGCTCACCATTAGGGGGGGGCACTGAAGCTTTCTTT,CASSPLGGGTEAFF
TRBJ2-5,.,TRBV6-4,.,TGTGCCAGCAGTGACTCGCACGGTACGACCCAGTACTTC,CASSDSHGTTQYF
TRBJ1-1,.,TRBV30,.,TGTGCCTGGAGTTCGCAGGGCCGGACTGAAGCTTTCTTT,CAWSSQGRTEAFF
TRBJ2-4,.,TRBV30,TRBD1,TGTGCCTGGAGGGGGACAGGGGCAGCCAAAAACATTCAGTACTTC,CAWRGTGAAKNIQYF
TRBJ2-7,.,TRBV11-2,TRBD2,TGTGCCAGCAGCTTAGAAGGAGCGGGACGAGGCGAGCAGTACTTC,CASSLEGAGRGEQYF
TRBJ1-3,once,TRBV15,.,TGTGCCACCAGCAGCCCACTTCGATCTGGAAACACCATATATTTT,CATSSPLRSGNTIYF
TRBJ1-4,.,TRBV30,.,TGTGCCTGCCACATCGGGGTCGACGGAGAAAAACTGTTTTTT,CACHIGVDGEKLFF
TRBJ1-1,.,TRBV19,.,TGTGTCTCCTCGGCCTGGGCGGGCACTGAAGCTTTCTTT,CVSSAWAGTEAFF
TRBJ2-1,.,TRBV4-3,TRBD1,TGCGCCAGCAGCCCCTCGACAGGGTACAATGAGCAGTTCTTC,CASSPSTGYNEQFF
TRBJ1-2,.,TRBV2,.,TGTGCCAGCAGTGACGGGTATGGCTACACCTTC,CASSDGYGYTF
TRBJ1-1,.,TRBV5-1,.,TGCGCCAGCTGTTGGTCGAGGGACACTGAAGCTTTCTTT,CASCWSRDTEAFF
TRBJ1-6,.,TRBV7-2,.,TGTGCCAGCAGCTTAGGTCCAGACTATAATTCACCCCTCCACTTT,CASSLGPDYNSPLHF
TRBJ1-5,few,TRBV27,.,TGTGCCAGCAGTTTAAACTACCGGAGAGCCAGCAATCAGCCCCAGCATTTT,CASSLNYRRASNQPQHF
TRBJ1-5,.,TRBV19,.,TGTGCCAGTAGTGCGAGGGTACTGGGCAATCAGCCCCAGCATTTT,CASSARVLGNQPQHF
TRBJ2-3,.,TRBV20-1,TRBD2,TGCAGTGCTAGCAGCCTAGCGGGAGTCCGGTTT,CSASSLAGVRF
TRBJ2-5,.,TRBV29-1,.,TGCAGCCTTGCACAACCCCCACAAGAGACCCAGTACTTC,CSLAQPPQETQYF
TRBJ1-5,.,TRBV5-4,.,TGTGCCAGCAGCTTTGCGGGGTCCCATCAGCCCCAGCATTTT,CASSFAGSHQPQHF
TRBJ1-1,.,TRBV5-1,TRBD1,TGCGCCAGCAGCTGGTCTTGGGACAGGGTTACACGGGACACTGAAGCTTTCTTT,CASSWSWDRVTRDTEAFF
TRBJ2-7,.,TRBV14,.,TGTGCCAGCAGCCATCTCAGGCCACCCTACGAGCAGTACTTC,CASSHLRPPYEQYF
TRBJ2-1,.,TRBV4-3,TRBD1,TGCGCCAGCAGCCAAGATTGGGCGCCAGGGGGTCTCAATGAGCAGTTCTTC,CASSQDWAPGGLNEQFF
TRBJ2-3,few,TRBV4-2,TRBD2,TGTGCCAGCAGCCCTCTAGCGGGGGTTCCCACAGATACGCAGTATTTT,CASSPLAGVPTDTQYF
TRBJ2-7,few,TRBV7-2,.,TGTGCCAGCAGCTTAGCGCAGGGATTGGCCAACGAGCAGTACTTC,CASSLAQGLANEQYF
TRBJ2-7,.,TRBV5-6,.,TGTGCCAGCAGCTTTCTGACTTCCTACGAGCAGTACTTC,CASSFLTSYEQYF
TRBJ2-7,few,TRBV5-1,.,TGCGCCAGCAGCCCTGGACAGCTATCAACCTACGAGCAGTACTTC,CASSPGQLSTYEQYF
TRBJ1-4,.,TRBV5-1,.,TGCGCCAGCAGCTTGGATATATTTGCAACTAATGAAAAACTGTTTTTT,CASSLDIFATNEKLFF
TRBJ1-1,.,TRBV14,TRBD1,TGTGCCAGCAGCCGCGGACAGGGGGCAGGCGCAGCTTTCTTT,CASSRGQGAGAAFF
TRBJ1-2,.,TRBV28,TRBD1,TGTGCCAGCACTAAACAGGGGCGGGACGGCTACACCTTC,CASTKQGRDGYTF
TRBJ2-1,.,TRBV7-9,.,TGTTCCAGCAGCCGCGTCGAAAGCGAGCAGTTCTTC,CSSSRVESEQFF
TRBJ1-3,once,TRBV4-3,.,TGCGCCAGCAGCGAAGTTACGGTATCTGGAAACACCATATATTTT,CASSEVTVSGNTIYF
TRBJ1-5,.,TRBV7-9,.,TGTGCCAGCAGCCCTGAAAACTTCGGGTCGCCCCAGCATTTT,CASSPENFGSPQHF
TRBJ2-7,.,TRBV19,TRBD2,TGTGCCAGTAGTATTAGCGGGGGGGCCGGGACCTACGAGCAGTACTTC,CASSISGGAGTYEQYF
TRBJ1-1,few,TRBV30,TRBD1,TGTGCCTGGCAGAATACAGGGGGCACTGAAGCTTTCTTT,CAWQNTGGTEAFF
TRBJ2-5,.,TRBV5-1,.,TGCGCCAGCAGGTTTGGGGACACCTTGGAGACCCAGTACTTC,CASRFGDTLETQYF
TRBJ2-5,.,TRBV2,TRBD2,TGTGCCAGCAGTGAGTTTGCGCCTAGCGGGAGGGCCTCCCAAGAGACCCAGTACTTC,CASSEFAPSGRASQETQYF
TRBJ1-2,.,TRBV29-1,.,TGCAGCATTGGGGGGGGCGACTATGGCTACACCTTC,CSIGGGDYGYTF
TRBJ2-7,.,TRBV10-3,.,TGTGCCATCAGTGACCCGGGAGCAATTCTTTTTTCCTACGAGCAGTACTTC,CAISDPGAILFSYEQYF
TRBJ1-1,.,TRBV7-9,.,TGTGCCAGCAGCCCCCGTGGCCTGAGGAGTCGCGCTGAAGCTTTCTTT,CASSPRGLRSRAEAFF
TRBJ2-1,.,TRBV19,TRBD2,TGTGCCAGTAGTATAGATTCTAGCGGGAGGCCCCGGGGGTGGAATGAGCAGTTCTTC,CASSIDSSGRPRGWNEQFF
TRBJ1-2,.,TRBV20-1,.,TGCAGTGCTAGGAGGACAGGCTACACCTTC,CSARRTGYTF
TRBJ1-1,.,TRBV7-8,TRBD1,TGTGCCAGCAGCTTCGACAGGGCGGCCACTGAAGCTTTCTTT,CASSFDRAATEAFF